Shown below are 14 T cell receptor beta chains from a single sample sequenced in a study of CD8 T cells in ankylosing spondylitis. TCRdb processed the 5' RACE reads anew with MiXCR; each CDR3 protein has one entry. The sample lists about 160,000 distinct CDR3 sequences, about 17% occurring once. Sequencing used blood, either unsorted or a sorted T cell fraction (not recorded which). These receptors were obtained from a male donor with ankylosing spondylitis or in good health (not recorded which).

The genes are TRBV28 and TRBJ2-2, with D perhaps TRBD2 (6 bases). This CDR3 contains 17 residues. The germline V gene encodes CDR1 MDHEN and CDR2 SYDVKM. Trimming took off 1 base at V and 0 bases at J, with 12 bases between the two ends. CDR3: CASSLSPGLANTGELFF. In DNA, the CDR3 is TGTGCCAGCAGTTTATCACCGGGACTGGCGAACACCGGGGAGCTGTTTTTT.

This chain joins TRBV7-6 and TRBJ2-4, with D possibly matching TRBD1 (5 bases). CDR1 and CDR2 (germline): SGHVS, FNYEAQ. This CDR3 spans 12 amino acids. The germline V and J ends were trimmed by 5 bases and 7 bases, with 9 bases remaining between them. The CDR3 here is CASSPGLNIQYF. The CDR3 coding sequence is TGTGCCAGCAGCCCAGGGTTGAACATTCAGTACTTC.

This clonotype came up a few times. V is TRBV2 and J is TRBJ2-7; D is unresolved. The V gene's germline CDR1 is SNHLY and CDR2 FYNNEI. The V end lost 9 bases, the J end lost 4 bases, and 19 bases lay between the germline ends. There are 14 residues in the CDR3. In DNA form, the CDR3 reads TGTGCCAGAAGTCCTCCAGACGCAAGATACGAGCAGTACTTC. This sequence encodes CARSPPDARYEQYF.

This clonotype was picked up many times. V and J are TRBV20-1 and TRBJ2-5; tentative D call: TRBD1 (6 bases). With 6 bases removed from V and 4 bases from J, the gap between germline ends came to 12 bases. Germline lookup yields CDR1 DFQATT and CDR2 SNEGSKA (reference sequence). This CDR3 is 12 amino acids long. CDR3 bases: TGCAGTGCGGAGCTAGGGGGAGAGACCCAGTACTTC. It translates to CSAELGGETQYF.

This clonotype was counted between two and nine times. The V gene is TRBV29-1, the J gene TRBJ2-1, with 9 positions matching TRBD2. With 4 bases clipped from V and 5 bases from J, the junction kept 6 bases outside the gene matches. This CDR3 contains 14 residues. The germline V gene encodes CDR1 SQVTM and CDR2 ANQGSEA. The CDR3 sequence is CSVAGGRANNEQFF. The CDR3 DNA sequence: TGCAGCGTTGCGGGCGGGAGGGCCAACAATGAGCAGTTCTTC.

The table lists this clonotype with many counts. The rearrangement uses TRBV5-1 and TRBJ1-2; D uncertain. In germline, CDR1 is SGHRS, CDR2 YFSETQ. The CDR3 consists of 12 residues. V shed 0 bases and J shed 6 bases, with 6 bases lying between them. The CDR3, as DNA: TGCGCCAGCAGCTTGGACCTCGATGGCTACACCTTC. Amino acids: CASSLDLDGYTF.

This clonotype was counted many times. The V and J genes are TRBV29-1 and TRBJ1-2; tentative D call: TRBD1 (5 bases). This CDR3 is built from 10 residues. Germline V gene data show CDR1 as SQVTM and CDR2 as ANQGSEA. Trimming cost V 6 bases and J 6 bases, with 8 bases left between them. CDR3 bases: TGCAGCGTAGGAGGGGATGGCTACACCTTC. This translates into CSVGGDGYTF.

The chain combines TRBV20-1 with TRBJ2-1; 8 bases fit TRBD2. Looked up from germline, CDR1 is DFQATT and CDR2 is SNEGSKA (reference sequence). The V segment lost 3 bases and the J segment 2 bases; nucleotides outside the gene matches: 6. There are 15 residues in the CDR3. CDR3 residues: CSASEPGLAYNEQFF. The CDR3 coding sequence is TGCAGTGCTAGTGAGCCGGGACTAGCCTACAATGAGCAGTTCTTC.

This clonotype was seen a few times. This chain joins TRBV12-3 or TRBV12-4 and TRBJ1-1; D unresolved. V lost 1 base and J 10 bases, leaving 7 bases between the germline ends. This CDR3 is 11 amino acids long. The CDR3 DNA sequence: TGTGCCAGCAGTTTAGGGCAGCGAGCTTTCTTT. Encoded protein: CASSLGQRAFF.

This clonotype came up a few times. The chain joins TRBV5-1 to TRBJ2-7, with 11 positions matching TRBD2. The V gene end was trimmed by 0 bases and the J gene end by 3 bases; junction bases not matched to a gene: 2. The CDR3 runs to 15 residues. The V gene's germline CDR1 is SGHRS and CDR2 YFSETQ. The CDR3 loop reads CASSLVTSGVYEQYF. DNA for the CDR3: TGCGCCAGCAGCTTGGTGACTAGCGGGGTCTACGAGCAGTACTTC. The full variable domain, its missing parts supplied by reference TRBV5-1 and TRBJ2-7, is KAGVTQTPRYLIKTRGQQVTLSCSPISGHRSVSWYQQTPGQGLQFLFEYFSETQRNKGNFPGRFSGRQFSNSRSEMNVSTLELGDSALYLCASSLVTSGVYEQYFGPGTRLTVT.

This clonotype has a count of ten or more. The chain recombines TRBV5-1 with TRBJ2-1; D is unclear. The germline V and J ends were trimmed by 0 bases and 5 bases, with 12 bases remaining between them. The CDR3 extends over 15 amino acids. From germline, CDR1 is SGHRS and CDR2 YFSETQ. The CDR3 protein is CASSLAPAKDNEQFF. The CDR3 bases are TGCGCCAGCAGCTTGGCCCCAGCAAAAGACAATGAGCAGTTCTTC.

This chain joins TRBV10-3 and TRBJ1-1; TRBD1 matches at 7 bases. Unmatched junction bases numbered 10, after V lost 4 bases and J lost 8 bases. The germline gives CDR1 ENHRY, CDR2 SYGVKD. The CDR3 runs to 14 residues. The CDR3 spells CAISAGQIAPEAFF. As DNA, the CDR3 is TGTGCCATCAGTGCGGGACAGATAGCGCCCGAAGCTTTCTTT.

This clonotype has only a few counts. The chain couples TRBV7-3 to TRBJ2-7; D might be TRBD2 (6 bases). CDR3 length: 14 amino acids. Trimming shortened V by 2 bases and J by 2 bases, and 10 bases separated the two germline ends. Germline values: CDR1 SGHTA, CDR2 FQGTGA. CDR3 nucleotide sequence: TGTGCCAGCAGCTTAGGCGGGAATACCTACGAGCAGTACTTC. This translates into CASSLGGNTYEQYF.

This clonotype was detected ten times or more. The chain employs TRBV20-1 and TRBJ2-7; maybe TRBD1 (5 bases). From germline, CDR1 is DFQATT and CDR2 SNEGSKA (reference sequence). The CDR3 loop spans 12 amino acids. V lost 3 bases to trimming and J lost 0 bases, with 6 bases between them. This CDR3 is CSARDISYEQYF. The CDR3 region has the DNA TGCAGTGCTAGGGACATCTCCTACGAGCAGTACTTC.